Listed here is a single T cell receptor (beta chain). The record originates from a study of sequential checkpoint blockade in melanoma. Sequencing used immunoSEQ multiplex PCR; TCRdb keeps in-frame clones, though not all of them. This table holds 25,000 to 35,000 clones, under 85% found once. J was trimmed by 2 bases and V by 3 bases; bases with no gene match: 1. Germline assignment: CDR1 MNHEY and CDR2 SMNVEV (reference sequence). This CDR3 is 15 amino acids long. As to treatment: randomized to nivolumab then ipilimumab (arm A) or the reverse (arm B). This TCR derives from a human donor with melanoma. The chain is built from TRBV27 and TRBJ2-7, with 13 bases that match TRBD2. The input for sequencing was CD8+ T cells sorted from blood (inferred from file names), taken from a patient given nivolumab and ipilimumab in sequence. This CDR3 is CASSFGTSGTYEQYF. The DNA of the CDR3 is TGTGCCAGCAGTTTCGGGACTAGCGGGACCTACGAGCAGTACTTC.